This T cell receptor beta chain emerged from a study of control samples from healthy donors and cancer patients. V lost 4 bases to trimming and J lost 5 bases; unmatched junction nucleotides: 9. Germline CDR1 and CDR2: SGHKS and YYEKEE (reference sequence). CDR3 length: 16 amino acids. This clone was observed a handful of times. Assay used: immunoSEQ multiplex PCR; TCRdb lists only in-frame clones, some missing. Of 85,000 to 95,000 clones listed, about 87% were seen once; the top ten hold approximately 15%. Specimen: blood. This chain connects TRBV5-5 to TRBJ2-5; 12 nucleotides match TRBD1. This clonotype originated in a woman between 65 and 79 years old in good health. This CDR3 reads CASSLGGTGGRETQYF. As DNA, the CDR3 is TGTGCCAGCAGCCTTGGTGGGACAGGGGGCCGGGAGACCCAGTACTTC.